What follows are 2 T cell receptor beta chains derived from one specimen sequenced in a study of persistence of HIV-infected CD4 T cells. The immunoSEQ assay was version 4, run in survey mode. Produced via immunoSEQ multiplex PCR; TCRdb's table is partial and in-frame only. This sample carries over 30,000 clones, 80% to 85% of them seen once, and the ten largest clones take just under 1%. Cells were stimulated with overlapping HIV-1 Gag 15-mer peptides. Memory cells lacking CD40L and CD69 with high CD45RO were sorted. These receptors have no known antigen. Sample: cultured CD4+ T cells from PBMCs, taken from a patient who received antiretroviral therapy. These TCRs come from an adult with HIV. The donor label of this sample is uncertain.

V and J are TRBV27 and TRBJ2-1, with D tentatively TRBD2 (5 bases). The V end lost 9 bases, the J end lost 1 base, and 22 bases lay between the germline ends. The germline gives CDR1 MNHEY, CDR2 SMNVEV (reference sequence). The CDR3 is 17 residues long. CDR3 amino acids: CASIHPKPGGSYNEQFF. As DNA, the CDR3 is TGTGCCAGTATACACCCTAAACCGGGCGGGTCCTACAATGAGCAGTTCTTC.

This clone has only a few counts. V usage is TRBV2 and J usage is TRBJ2-3; 8 nucleotides match TRBD2. This CDR3 has 14 amino acids. Germline assignment: CDR1 SNHLY and CDR2 FYNNEI. The junction had 2 bases not matched to a gene; V was cut back by 6 bases and J by 0 bases. The CDR3 reads CASRVAGSTDTQYF. The CDR3, as DNA: TGTGCCAGCAGGGTAGCGGGGAGCACAGATACGCAGTATTTT.